The next 11 T cell receptor beta chains were all read from a single sample in a study of T cells in Graves' hyperthyroidism and ophthalmopathy. Amplified regions were TCR beta CDR3 sequences from RNA transcripts. TCR CDR3 regions were first amplified by RT-PCR with HTBI primers. TCRdb called the multiplex PCR reads again in MiXCR, with one record for every CDR3 protein. The table has fewer than 650,000 distinct CDR3 sequences, 40% to 50% seen once; the top ten hold around 44%. Sequencing used peripheral blood or thyroid tissue (not recorded which). These receptors came from an adult woman with Graves' disease, either hyperthyroidism or ophthalmopathy (not recorded which).

The V gene is TRBV25-1, the J gene TRBJ2-5; D is perhaps TRBD2 (7 bases). Between the trimmed V and J ends, which lost 3 bases and 1 base, there was a span of 18 bases. This CDR3 has 17 residues. Germline CDR1 and CDR2: MGHDK and SYGVNS. The DNA for the CDR3 is TGTGCCAGCAGTGAGTTGTGGGGGGGCGCCCTCCAAGAGACCCAGTACTTC. It yields the protein CASSELWGGALQETQYF. The full variable domain, completed using reference TRBV25-1 and TRBJ2-5, is EADIYQTPRYLVIGTGKKITLECSQTMGHDKMYWYQQDPGMELHLIHYSYGVNSTEKGDLSSESTVSRIRTEHFPLTLESARPSHTSQYLCASSELWGGALQETQYFGPGTRLLVL.

The chain joins TRBV2 to TRBJ2-7; D gene uncertain. From germline, CDR1 is SNHLY and CDR2 FYNNEI. V dropped 2 bases and J dropped 4 bases, with 12 bases sitting between them. The CDR3 is 14 amino acids. For the CDR3, the DNA is TGTGCCAGCAGTGAAAGGGTGGCTATGTACGAGCAGTACTTC. Protein product: CASSERVAMYEQYF.

There are many counts of this clonotype. The chain links TRBV9 to TRBJ2-2; D ambiguous. V shed 4 bases and J shed 5 bases, with 15 bases lying between them. This CDR3 is built from 15 residues. Germline loops: CDR1 SGDLS, CDR2 YYNGEE. The CDR3 coding sequence is TGTGCCAGCAGCTTATCTGGGGATCCGACCGGGGAGCTGTTTTTT. Translation gives CASSLSGDPTGELFF.

V and J are TRBV2 and TRBJ1-4; 7 bases align to TRBD1. Germline-derived CDR1 and CDR2 are SNHLY and FYNNEI. The V segment lost 5 bases and the J segment 11 bases; nucleotides outside the gene matches: 2. This CDR3 is built from 11 residues. The CDR3 sequence is CASSTTGKLFF. The CDR3 region has the DNA TGTGCCAGCAGTACGACAGGGAAACTGTTTTTT.

This clonotype was counted once. This chain connects TRBV10-3 to TRBJ2-5; 9 nucleotides match TRBD2. V lost 2 bases to trimming and J lost 5 bases; unmatched junction nucleotides: 6. The CDR3 contains 15 residues. CDR1 is ENHRY and CDR2 is SYGVKD in the germline V gene. CDR3 sequence: CAISEGLALGETQYF. CDR3 nucleotide sequence: TGTGCCATCAGTGAGGGACTAGCGCTTGGGGAGACCCAGTACTTC.

This clonotype was counted a few times. This sequence joins TRBV13 and TRBJ1-1, with 8 bases identical to TRBD1. Germline CDR1 and CDR2: PRHDT and FYEKMQ (reference sequence). Unmatched junction bases numbered 9, after V lost 6 bases and J lost 3 bases. The CDR3 totals 15 residues. CDR3 protein: CASSVQGVPDTEAFF. CDR3 DNA: TGTGCCAGCAGTGTACAGGGGGTCCCTGACACTGAAGCTTTCTTT.

The chain employs TRBV7-2 and TRBJ1-5; D ambiguous. V shed 5 bases and J shed 7 bases, with 15 bases lying between them. The germline gives CDR1 SGHTA, CDR2 FQGNSA. There are 14 residues in the CDR3. For the CDR3, the DNA is TGTGCCAGCAGCGCGAGCGGGCAACGACAGCCCCAGCATTTT. It is translated as CASSASGQRQPQHF.

The chain combines TRBV28 with TRBJ1-1; TRBD1 is a possible D gene (5 bases). This CDR3 comprises 14 residues. Deletions cut 6 bases from V and 3 bases from J, with 14 bases between. Germline CDR1 is MDHEN and CDR2 is SYDVKM. The CDR3 protein is CASRVGQGDTEAFF. CDR3 coding DNA: TGTGCCAGCAGGGTCGGGCAGGGAGACACTGAAGCTTTCTTT.

The chain joins TRBV10-2 to TRBJ2-5, with a weak D call TRBD1 (6 bases). The V gene lost 6 bases and the J gene lost 2 bases, with 19 bases spanning the gap. Germline CDR1 and CDR2: WSHSY and SAAADI. This CDR3 has 16 residues. CDR3 sequence (DNA): TGCGCCAGCAGCTGGGGCCTTGGGGGCGAGCAAGAGACCCAGTACTTC. Translation gives CASSWGLGGEQETQYF.

This clonotype showed up many times. The chain is built from TRBV10-3 and TRBJ1-6, with no clear D. The ends were cut back, 2 bases at V and 1 base at J, with 6 bases in the middle. Germline V gene data show CDR1 as ENHRY and CDR2 as SYGVKD. The CDR3 spans 15 residues. CDR3 protein: CAISESPSYNSPLHF. In DNA form, the CDR3 reads TGTGCCATCAGTGAGAGTCCGTCCTATAATTCACCCCTCCACTTT.

The chain joins TRBV2 to TRBJ2-4; 10 nucleotides match TRBD1. V gave up 4 bases and J gave up 3 bases; unmatched junction bases: 3. There are 15 residues in the CDR3. CDR1 is SNHLY, CDR2 FYNNEI, per germline. The CDR3 sequence is CASSGDRGYKNIQYF. The CDR3 DNA reads as TGTGCCAGCAGTGGGGACAGGGGATACAAAAACATTCAGTACTTC.